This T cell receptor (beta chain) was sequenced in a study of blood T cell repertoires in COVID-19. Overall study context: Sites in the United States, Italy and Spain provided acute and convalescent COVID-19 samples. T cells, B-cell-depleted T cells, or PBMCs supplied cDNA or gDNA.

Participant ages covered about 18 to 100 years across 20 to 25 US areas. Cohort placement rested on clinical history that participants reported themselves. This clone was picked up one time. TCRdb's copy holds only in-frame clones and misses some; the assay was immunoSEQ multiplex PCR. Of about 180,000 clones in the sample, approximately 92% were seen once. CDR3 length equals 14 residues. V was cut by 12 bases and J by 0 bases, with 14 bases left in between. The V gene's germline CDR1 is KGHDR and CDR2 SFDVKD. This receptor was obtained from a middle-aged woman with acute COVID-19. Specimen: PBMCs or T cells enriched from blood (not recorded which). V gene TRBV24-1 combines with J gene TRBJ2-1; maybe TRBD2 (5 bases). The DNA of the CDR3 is TGTGCCGCCCGCCGTGGGAGCTCCTACAATGAGCAGTTCTTC. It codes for CAARRGSSYNEQFF.